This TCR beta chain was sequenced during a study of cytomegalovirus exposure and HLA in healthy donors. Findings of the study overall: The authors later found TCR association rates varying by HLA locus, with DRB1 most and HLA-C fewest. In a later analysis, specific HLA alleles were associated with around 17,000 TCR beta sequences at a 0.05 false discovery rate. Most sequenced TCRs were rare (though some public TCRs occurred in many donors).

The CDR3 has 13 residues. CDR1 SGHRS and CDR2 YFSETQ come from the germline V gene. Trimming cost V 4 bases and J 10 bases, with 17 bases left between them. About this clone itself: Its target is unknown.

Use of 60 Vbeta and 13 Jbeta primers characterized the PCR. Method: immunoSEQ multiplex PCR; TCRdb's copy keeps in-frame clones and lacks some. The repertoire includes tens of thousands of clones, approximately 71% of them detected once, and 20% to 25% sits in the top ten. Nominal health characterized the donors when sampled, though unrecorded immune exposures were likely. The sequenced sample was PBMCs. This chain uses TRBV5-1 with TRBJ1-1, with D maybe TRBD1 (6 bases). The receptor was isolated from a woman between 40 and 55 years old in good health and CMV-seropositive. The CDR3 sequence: CASSPRGGGLAFF. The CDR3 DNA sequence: TGCGCCAGCAGCCCGAGAGGGGGAGGGTTAGCTTTCTTT.